The rows below give T cell receptor beta chains drawn from one sample of a study of shared clonotypes between healthy human individuals. Sequencing used immunoSEQ multiplex PCR; TCRdb keeps in-frame clones, though not all of them. The data hold 2 million to 3 million clones, with 93% observed a single time. Specimen: naive CD4+ T cells from PBMCs. The source of these receptors is a young man in good health. Some clones in this sample may be carry-over from other donors' samples. Each CDR3 is given with its conserved first and last residue. The D gene is left open where the match is weak. Clone size is not always given. Where it is, it says once, few, many or a class for expanded clones.

cdr3_nt: TGTGCCAGCAGACACGGACCAATCGGCCAAGAGACCCAGTACTTC
cdr3_aa: CASRHGPIGQETQYF
clone_size: -
v_call: TRBV2
j_call: TRBJ2-5
d_call: -
cdr3_length: 15

cdr3_nt: TGCGCCAGCAGCCGCGTGTACTCATCTAGCACAGATACGCAGTATTTT
cdr3_aa: CASSRVYSSSTDTQYF
clone_size: -
v_call: TRBV4-3
j_call: TRBJ2-3
d_call: -
cdr3_length: 16

cdr3_nt: TGCGCCAGCAGCTTGGATCCCGGGACAGCCAATTCACCCCTCCACTTT
cdr3_aa: CASSLDPGTANSPLHF
clone_size: -
v_call: TRBV5-1
j_call: TRBJ1-6
d_call: TRBD1
cdr3_length: 16

cdr3_nt: TGTGCCAGCAGCGGACAGACCTTCACTGAAGCTTTCTTT
cdr3_aa: CASSGQTFTEAFF
clone_size: -
v_call: TRBV25-1
j_call: TRBJ1-1
d_call: -
cdr3_length: 13

cdr3_nt: TGTGCCAGCAAGAAAGCGGGACTAGCGGTGACCGGGGAGCTGTTTTTT
cdr3_aa: CASKKAGLAVTGELFF
clone_size: -
v_call: TRBV7-2
j_call: TRBJ2-2
d_call: TRBD2
cdr3_length: 16

cdr3_nt: TGTGCCAGCAGGACCGACAGCAGCAATCAGCCCCAGCATTTT
cdr3_aa: CASRTDSSNQPQHF
clone_size: -
v_call: TRBV6-1
j_call: TRBJ1-5
d_call: -
cdr3_length: 14

cdr3_nt: TGTGCCAGCAGACCACTCGGGACCGATAATGAAAAACTGTTTTTT
cdr3_aa: CASRPLGTDNEKLFF
clone_size: -
v_call: TRBV28
j_call: TRBJ1-4
d_call: -
cdr3_length: 15

cdr3_nt: TGTGCCAGCAGCTTAGGGGGTGGCTACACCTTC
cdr3_aa: CASSLGGGYTF
clone_size: -
v_call: TRBV7-2
j_call: TRBJ1-2
d_call: -
cdr3_length: 11

cdr3_nt: TGTGCCTGGGGCTCCGGATACGGTCAGCCCCAGCATTTT
cdr3_aa: CAWGSGYGQPQHF
clone_size: -
v_call: TRBV30
j_call: TRBJ1-5
d_call: -
cdr3_length: 13

cdr3_nt: TGTGCCAGCAGCTCCGACAGGGTTTATGGCTACACCTTC
cdr3_aa: CASSSDRVYGYTF
clone_size: -
v_call: TRBV5-6
j_call: TRBJ1-2
d_call: TRBD1
cdr3_length: 13

cdr3_nt: TGTGCCAGCATTCTGGAGGGCGGCTACACCTTC
cdr3_aa: CASILEGGYTF
clone_size: -
v_call: TRBV27
j_call: TRBJ1-2
d_call: -
cdr3_length: 11

cdr3_nt: TGTGCCAGCAGCGTTAACAGTCAGGTCCCGCAGTATTTT
cdr3_aa: CASSVNSQVPQYF
clone_size: once
v_call: TRBV9
j_call: TRBJ2-3
d_call: -
cdr3_length: 13

cdr3_nt: TGTGCCAGTAGACGCCTCGGGCTCCAGGGAACCGGGGCCAACGTCCTGACTTTC
cdr3_aa: CASRRLGLQGTGANVLTF
clone_size: -
v_call: TRBV19
j_call: TRBJ2-6
d_call: -
cdr3_length: 18

cdr3_nt: TGTGCCAGCAGGTACAGACAGGGACGGGACTACGAGCAGTACTTC
cdr3_aa: CASRYRQGRDYEQYF
clone_size: -
v_call: TRBV6-7
j_call: TRBJ2-7
d_call: TRBD1
cdr3_length: 15

cdr3_nt: TGTGCCAGCAGAACCTCCTATAATTCACCCCTCCACTTT
cdr3_aa: CASRTSYNSPLHF
clone_size: once
v_call: TRBV6-5
j_call: TRBJ1-6
d_call: -
cdr3_length: 13

cdr3_nt: TGCGCCAGCAGCCAAACAGGGGGGATGGGGAATTCACCCCTCCACTTT
cdr3_aa: CASSQTGGMGNSPLHF
clone_size: -
v_call: TRBV4-1
j_call: TRBJ1-6
d_call: TRBD1
cdr3_length: 16

cdr3_nt: TGCGCCAGCAGGATTTGGAGGGACACTAGCAATCAGCCCCAGCATTTT
cdr3_aa: CASRIWRDTSNQPQHF
clone_size: -
v_call: TRBV10-1
j_call: TRBJ1-5
d_call: -
cdr3_length: 16

cdr3_nt: TGTGCCAGCAGCCTAGTTCTGGCGGCCGGGGAGCTGTTTTTT
cdr3_aa: CASSLVLAAGELFF
clone_size: -
v_call: TRBV6-5
j_call: TRBJ2-2
d_call: -
cdr3_length: 14

cdr3_nt: TGCAGCGTGACGGGACAGGGGGGAATTGAAGCTTTCTTT
cdr3_aa: CSVTGQGGIEAFF
clone_size: few
v_call: TRBV29-1
j_call: TRBJ1-1
d_call: TRBD1
cdr3_length: 13

cdr3_nt: TGTGCCAGCAGCATACAGGGGGGCTATGGCTACACCTTC
cdr3_aa: CASSIQGGYGYTF
clone_size: -
v_call: TRBV7-6
j_call: TRBJ1-2
d_call: TRBD1
cdr3_length: 13

cdr3_nt: TGTGCCTGGAGAGTTAGGGGGGACTACGAGCAGTACTTC
cdr3_aa: CAWRVRGDYEQYF
clone_size: -
v_call: TRBV30
j_call: TRBJ2-7
d_call: -
cdr3_length: 13

cdr3_nt: TGTGCCAGCAGCTTGGGACCCCCAGGCGAAAAACTGTTTTTT
cdr3_aa: CASSLGPPGEKLFF
clone_size: -
v_call: TRBV7-3
j_call: TRBJ1-4
d_call: -
cdr3_length: 14

cdr3_nt: TGCGCCAGCAGCCAAGACGGCCGGGCCTTGAACACTGAAGCTTTCTTT
cdr3_aa: CASSQDGRALNTEAFF
clone_size: -
v_call: TRBV4-1
j_call: TRBJ1-1
d_call: -
cdr3_length: 16

cdr3_nt: TGCGCCAGCAGCTTGGTCGGGGGGAGCACCTACGAGCAGTACTTC
cdr3_aa: CASSLVGGSTYEQYF
clone_size: -
v_call: TRBV5-1
j_call: TRBJ2-7
d_call: TRBD2
cdr3_length: 15

cdr3_nt: TGTGCCAGCAGTGAAGGGGGTGGGAGCACTGAAGCTTTCTTT
cdr3_aa: CASSEGGGSTEAFF
clone_size: -
v_call: TRBV6-1
j_call: TRBJ1-1
d_call: -
cdr3_length: 14

cdr3_nt: TGTGCCAGCAAGTTAAGAGCGGATTACGAGCAGTACTTC
cdr3_aa: CASKLRADYEQYF
clone_size: -
v_call: TRBV2
j_call: TRBJ2-7
d_call: -
cdr3_length: 13

cdr3_nt: TGCGCCAGCCGCCCCTCTCTGGTTAGGGGGGATGAGCAGTTCTTC
cdr3_aa: CASRPSLVRGDEQFF
clone_size: -
v_call: TRBV4-1
j_call: TRBJ2-1
d_call: -
cdr3_length: 15

cdr3_nt: TGTGCCAGCTCCGACGGCGGCTACACTGAAGCTTTCTTT
cdr3_aa: CASSDGGYTEAFF
clone_size: once
v_call: TRBV6-1
j_call: TRBJ1-1
d_call: -
cdr3_length: 13

cdr3_nt: TGTGCCAGCAGCTCACCCTCCGAGGCTAGGGATGAAAAACTGTTTTTT
cdr3_aa: CASSSPSEARDEKLFF
clone_size: -
v_call: TRBV7-9
j_call: TRBJ1-4
d_call: -
cdr3_length: 16

cdr3_nt: TGTGCCAGCAGTTTACAGGGGGCCAATGAGCAGTTCTTC
cdr3_aa: CASSLQGANEQFF
clone_size: -
v_call: TRBV28
j_call: TRBJ2-1
d_call: TRBD1
cdr3_length: 13

cdr3_nt: TGTGCCAGCAGCTTGTTACTAGCGGACTACAATGAGCAGTTCTTC
cdr3_aa: CASSLLLADYNEQFF
clone_size: -
v_call: TRBV5-6
j_call: TRBJ2-1
d_call: TRBD2
cdr3_length: 15

cdr3_nt: TGTGCCAGCAGTTCCCCAGGGACAGCTCCCTACGAGCAGTACTTC
cdr3_aa: CASSSPGTAPYEQYF
clone_size: -
v_call: TRBV28
j_call: TRBJ2-7
d_call: TRBD1
cdr3_length: 15

cdr3_nt: TGCGCCAGCAGCTCTCAGACAGGGAGCACAGATACGCAGTATTTT
cdr3_aa: CASSSQTGSTDTQYF
clone_size: -
v_call: TRBV5-1
j_call: TRBJ2-3
d_call: TRBD1
cdr3_length: 15

cdr3_nt: TGTGCCAGCACCACGGAGGGCAGGGTCTTTCAGCCCCAGCATTTT
cdr3_aa: CASTTEGRVFQPQHF
clone_size: -
v_call: TRBV28
j_call: TRBJ1-5
d_call: -
cdr3_length: 15

cdr3_nt: TGTGCCAGCAGTTACTACGAGGTTGAGCAGTTCTTC
cdr3_aa: CASSYYEVEQFF
clone_size: -
v_call: TRBV2
j_call: TRBJ2-1
d_call: -
cdr3_length: 12

cdr3_nt: TGTGCCAGCAGTCAAACCGGGTCGAGGACCGCCGGCTACACCTTC
cdr3_aa: CASSQTGSRTAGYTF
clone_size: -
v_call: TRBV5-5
j_call: TRBJ1-2
d_call: -
cdr3_length: 15

cdr3_nt: TGTGCCAGCAGCTCGGGACAGGCCCAAGAGACCCAGTACTTC
cdr3_aa: CASSSGQAQETQYF
clone_size: -
v_call: TRBV7-3
j_call: TRBJ2-5
d_call: TRBD1
cdr3_length: 14

cdr3_nt: TGTGCCAGCAGTGCACCCAGGGGAAGGTTCACTGAAGCTTTCTTT
cdr3_aa: CASSAPRGRFTEAFF
clone_size: few
v_call: TRBV25-1
j_call: TRBJ1-1
d_call: -
cdr3_length: 15

cdr3_nt: TGTGCCAGCAGCTCGGGACCGTATGGTGGCACCTTC
cdr3_aa: CASSSGPYGGTF
clone_size: once
v_call: TRBV6-1
j_call: TRBJ1-2
d_call: -
cdr3_length: 12

cdr3_nt: TGCAGCGTAGGGGGCAGAACCTTGGGCACTGAAGCTTTCTTT
cdr3_aa: CSVGGRTLGTEAFF
clone_size: -
v_call: TRBV29-1
j_call: TRBJ1-1
d_call: TRBD1
cdr3_length: 14

cdr3_nt: TGTGCCAGCTCACCCGAGGGCAGGGGATGGTCGGGCAATCAGCCCCAGCATTTT
cdr3_aa: CASSPEGRGWSGNQPQHF
clone_size: -
v_call: TRBV18
j_call: TRBJ1-5
d_call: -
cdr3_length: 18

cdr3_nt: TGTGCCAGCAGTGTCAGCGAAGGGACAGGGAGGGGCACAGATACGCAGTATTTT
cdr3_aa: CASSVSEGTGRGTDTQYF
clone_size: once
v_call: TRBV6-1
j_call: TRBJ2-3
d_call: TRBD1
cdr3_length: 18

cdr3_nt: TGCGCCAGCAGCTTGCCTAGCGGCAATATACCCTCTAGCTCCTACAATGAGCAGTTCTTC
cdr3_aa: CASSLPSGNIPSSSYNEQFF
clone_size: -
v_call: TRBV5-1
j_call: TRBJ2-1
d_call: TRBD2
cdr3_length: 20

cdr3_nt: TGTGCCAGCAGCTCCACTAGCGGAAGCACAGATACGCAGTATTTT
cdr3_aa: CASSSTSGSTDTQYF
clone_size: -
v_call: TRBV5-4
j_call: TRBJ2-3
d_call: TRBD2
cdr3_length: 15

cdr3_nt: TGTGCCAGCAGGCGACAGGGAAGCACAGATACGCAGTATTTT
cdr3_aa: CASRRQGSTDTQYF
clone_size: -
v_call: TRBV28
j_call: TRBJ2-3
d_call: TRBD1
cdr3_length: 14

cdr3_nt: TGCGCCAGCAGCCAAGAGTGGCCAGGGAACTCCTACGAGCAGTACTTC
cdr3_aa: CASSQEWPGNSYEQYF
clone_size: -
v_call: TRBV4-3
j_call: TRBJ2-7
d_call: -
cdr3_length: 16

cdr3_nt: TGTGCCAGCAGTCCCCCACAGGGATTCACTGAAGCTTTCTTT
cdr3_aa: CASSPPQGFTEAFF
clone_size: -
v_call: TRBV28
j_call: TRBJ1-1
d_call: -
cdr3_length: 14

cdr3_nt: TGCAGCGTAAGCGGACTACTGCGGGGGTATGAGCAGTTCTTC
cdr3_aa: CSVSGLLRGYEQFF
clone_size: -
v_call: TRBV29-1
j_call: TRBJ2-1
d_call: TRBD2
cdr3_length: 14

cdr3_nt: TGTGCCAGCAGCCCACGGCTAGCGGGCCCGTACGAGCAGTACTTC
cdr3_aa: CASSPRLAGPYEQYF
clone_size: -
v_call: TRBV9
j_call: TRBJ2-7
d_call: TRBD2
cdr3_length: 15

cdr3_nt: TGCAGTGCTAGGGGAATCTATGGCTACACCTTC
cdr3_aa: CSARGIYGYTF
clone_size: once
v_call: TRBV20-1
j_call: TRBJ1-2
d_call: -
cdr3_length: 11

cdr3_nt: TGTGCCAGCAGCTTGGCGCTACTAGCGGAGAGCTCCTACAATGAGCAGTTCTTC
cdr3_aa: CASSLALLAESSYNEQFF
clone_size: once
v_call: TRBV5-8
j_call: TRBJ2-1
d_call: TRBD2
cdr3_length: 18

cdr3_nt: TGTGCCAGTAGAACCGGACTAAGGACGGTAAATCAGCCCCAGCATTTT
cdr3_aa: CASRTGLRTVNQPQHF
clone_size: -
v_call: TRBV19
j_call: TRBJ1-5
d_call: -
cdr3_length: 16

cdr3_nt: TGTGCCAGCAGTTTCTTGGGTGGGGAGACCCAGTACTTC
cdr3_aa: CASSFLGGETQYF
clone_size: once
v_call: TRBV28
j_call: TRBJ2-5
d_call: -
cdr3_length: 13